Given below is one T cell receptor (beta chain) in context. The target antigen is unknown. These data come from a study of PD-1 blockade in classical Hodgkin lymphoma. General study results and limits: Similar baseline diversity was found in complete responders and newly diagnosed patients. The CD4+ diversity rise by C4D1 was clearest in complete responders. Some patients began nivolumab under 1 year after ASCT. These patients were excluded from later analyses. Diminished baseline TCR diversity has been reported in newly diagnosed patients relative to healthy donors.

This CDR3 is built from 15 residues. Looked up from germline, CDR1 is LNHNV and CDR2 is YYDKDF (reference sequence). Trimming at V came to 5 bases and at J to 6 bases, leaving 9 bases not matched to a gene. Only in-frame clones appear in the TCRdb table, and some are missing; sequencing was by immunoSEQ multiplex PCR. Among approximately 30,000 clones listed, approximately 82% were seen once. Every patient had relapsed following autologous stem cell transplantation, and cohorts differed in brentuximab vedotin exposure. The V call is TRBV15, the J call TRBJ2-2; 7 bases line up with TRBD1. The source material was peripheral blood mononuclear cells (PBMCs), sampled before the second cycle of nivolumab. The clonotype was recovered from a human donor with classical Hodgkin lymphoma. The CDR3, as DNA: TGTGCCACCAGCCCCGATATTACAGGGGCCGGGGAGCTGTTTTTT. Translation gives CATSPDITGAGELFF.